Listed below are T cell receptor beta chains from one sample, sequenced in a study of T cell repertoires in cytomegalovirus infection. TCRdb itself ran the reads through MiXCR, one entry per CDR3 protein. The sample has roughly 860,000 distinct CDR3 sequences; less than 35% are singletons. These receptors have no known antigen. Here the sequenced sample was cultured CD8+ T cells from PBMCs, taken from culture after CMV antigen stimulation. The receptor set was obtained from a human donor in good health (CMV status not recorded). Some clones in this sample may be carry-over from other donors' samples. CDR3s include the opening cysteine and the closing phenylalanine or tryptophan. D genes are given only for firm matches. Where a row states a size, it is once, few, many or the class of an expanded clone; other rows omit it.

clone_size: .
v_call: TRBV29-1
d_call: .
j_call: TRBJ1-1
cdr3_aa: CSVNPGTNTEAFF
cdr3_nt: TGCAGCGTAAACCCCGGGACGAACACTGAAGCTTTCTTT

clone_size: few
v_call: TRBV19
d_call: .
j_call: TRBJ1-2
cdr3_aa: CASSSWDTTYGYTF
cdr3_nt: TGTGCCAGTAGTAGTTGGGACACCACCTATGGCTACACCTTC

clone_size: .
v_call: TRBV7-9
d_call: .
j_call: TRBJ1-2
cdr3_aa: CASSLSGAHGYTF
cdr3_nt: TGTGCCAGCAGCTTATCTGGGGCGCACGGCTACACCTTC

clone_size: few
v_call: TRBV7-6
d_call: TRBD1
j_call: TRBJ2-5
cdr3_aa: CASSQTPGQQETQYF
cdr3_nt: TGTGCCAGCAGCCAGACTCCGGGACAGCAAGAGACCCAGTACTTC

clone_size: .
v_call: TRBV20-1
d_call: .
j_call: TRBJ1-1
cdr3_aa: CSARVEVVGLNTEAFF
cdr3_nt: TGCAGTGCTAGAGTTGAAGTTGTAGGGTTGAACACTGAAGCTTTCTTT

clone_size: .
v_call: TRBV10-2
d_call: TRBD2
j_call: TRBJ2-7
cdr3_aa: CASSAASGGWEQYF
cdr3_nt: TGCGCCAGCAGTGCCGCTAGCGGGGGGTGGGAGCAGTACTTC

clone_size: .
v_call: TRBV3-1
d_call: .
j_call: TRBJ2-6
cdr3_aa: CATSGDNVLTF
cdr3_nt: TGTGCCACCTCTGGGGACAACGTCCTGACTTTC

clone_size: .
v_call: TRBV6-2/TRBV6-3
d_call: .
j_call: TRBJ1-1
cdr3_aa: CASTDPGVISTEAFF
cdr3_nt: TGTGCCAGCACCGACCCTGGGGTTATAAGCACTGAAGCTTTCTTT

clone_size: once
v_call: TRBV7-9
d_call: .
j_call: TRBJ1-1
cdr3_aa: CASSSGSGKAFF
cdr3_nt: TGTGCCAGCAGCTCGGGTTCCGGGAAGGCTTTCTTT

clone_size: medium-sized
v_call: TRBV7-2
d_call: TRBD1
j_call: TRBJ1-2
cdr3_aa: CASSSQGTEYGYTF
cdr3_nt: TGTGCCAGCAGCTCCCAGGGGACAGAGTATGGCTACACCTTC

clone_size: .
v_call: TRBV27
d_call: .
j_call: TRBJ1-5
cdr3_aa: CANSFSQNLAQPQHF
cdr3_nt: TGTGCCAACAGTTTTTCACAGAATCTTGCTCAGCCCCAGCATTTT

clone_size: .
v_call: TRBV5-8
d_call: .
j_call: TRBJ1-2
cdr3_aa: CASSLFKVTGIHGYTF
cdr3_nt: TGTGCCAGCAGCTTGTTCAAGGTTACAGGGATCCATGGCTACACCTTC

clone_size: many
v_call: TRBV6-2/TRBV6-3
d_call: .
j_call: TRBJ1-5
cdr3_aa: CASSPTARRDQPQHF
cdr3_nt: TGTGCCAGCAGCCCTACCGCGAGGAGGGATCAGCCCCAGCATTTT